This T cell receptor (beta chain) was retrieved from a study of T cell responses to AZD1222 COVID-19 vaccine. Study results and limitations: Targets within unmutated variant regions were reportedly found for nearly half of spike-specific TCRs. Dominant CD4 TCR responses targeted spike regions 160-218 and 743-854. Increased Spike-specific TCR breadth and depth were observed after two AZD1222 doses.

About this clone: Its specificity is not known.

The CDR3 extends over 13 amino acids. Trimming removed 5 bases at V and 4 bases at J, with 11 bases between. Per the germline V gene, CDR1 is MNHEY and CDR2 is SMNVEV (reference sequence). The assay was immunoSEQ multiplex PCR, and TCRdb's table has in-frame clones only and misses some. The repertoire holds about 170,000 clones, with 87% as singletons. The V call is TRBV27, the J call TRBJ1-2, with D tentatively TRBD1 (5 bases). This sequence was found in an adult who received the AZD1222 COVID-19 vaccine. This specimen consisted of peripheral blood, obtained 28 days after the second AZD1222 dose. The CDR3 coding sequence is TGTGCCAGCAGTCCGCGGGGCGGCTATGGCTACACCTTC. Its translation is CASSPRGGYGYTF.